Each of the 28 T cell receptor beta chains below was sequenced from the same sample in a study of spatial heterogeneity in lung cancer. One entry per CDR3 protein, called by TCRdb with MiXCR from the 5' RACE reads. Here the sample spans some 38,000 distinct CDR3 sequences, approximately 7.5% being singletons. Time point meaning: sample taken at primary tumor resection. This specimen consisted of PBMCs, obtained at surgery. The receptors stem from a male donor with early-stage non-small cell lung cancer.

This clonotype was observed at least ten times. The rearrangement uses TRBV5-1 and TRBJ2-3; 7 nucleotides agree with TRBD2. This CDR3 is built from 16 residues. Per the germline V gene, CDR1 is SGHRS and CDR2 is YFSETQ. J was trimmed by 0 bases and V by 0 bases; bases with no gene match: 4. This CDR3 reads CASSLAGSGSTDTQYF. The CDR3, as DNA: TGCGCCAGCAGCTTGGCTGGTAGCGGGAGCACAGATACGCAGTATTTT.

Ten or more counts support this clonotype. The chain carries TRBV12-3 or TRBV12-4 and TRBJ1-2; 7 positions agree with TRBD1. The CDR3 is made up of 15 amino acids. With V trimmed by 1 base and J by 4 bases, 6 bases remained unmatched. The CDR3 nucleotides are TGTGCCAGCAGTTTAGAAGGGGGCGCCGGCTATGGCTACACCTTC. This translates into CASSLEGGAGYGYTF.

This clonotype showed up many times. CDR3 nucleotide sequence: TGTGCCAGCACCCCCATTTCGGGCAGCAAGAACACTGAAGCTTTCTTT. Translation gives CASTPISGSKNTEAFF. The chain employs TRBV6-5 and TRBJ1-1; D is uncertain. Trimming took 7 bases from V and 1 from J, leaving 19 bases between them. The CDR3 is made up of 16 amino acids. CDR1 is MNHEY, CDR2 SVGAGI, per germline.

This clonotype was seen ten or more times. The V gene is TRBV7-3, the J gene TRBJ1-1; no clear D gene. Deletions cut 2 bases from V and 3 bases from J, with 10 bases between. The CDR3 spans 14 residues. Germline V CDR1 and CDR2: SGHTA, FQGTGA. CDR3: CASSLSPTYTEAFF. The CDR3 nucleotides read TGTGCCAGCAGCTTATCACCCACTTACACTGAAGCTTTCTTT. The variable domain in full, completed from reference TRBV7-3 and TRBJ1-1, reads GAGVSQTPSNKVTEKGKYVELRCDPISGHTALYWYRQSLGQGPEFLIYFQGTGAADDSGLPNDRFFAVRPEGSVSTLKIQRTERGDSAVYLCASSLSPTYTEAFFGQGTRLTVV.

CDR3 bases: TGCAGTGCTGGGGACTTGGGCACAGATACGCAGTATTTT. Its protein is CSAGDLGTDTQYF. This chain links TRBV20-1 with TRBJ2-3; D possibly corresponds to TRBD2 (6 bases). V was shortened by 5 bases and J by 1 base, with 10 bases between the two germline ends. Germline CDR1 DFQATT, CDR2 SNEGSKA (reference sequence). CDR3 length: 13 residues.

In this sample, this clonotype turned up a few times. The rearrangement joins TRBV10-3 to TRBJ2-1; 9 nucleotides line up with TRBD1. V lost 7 bases and J lost 6; bases outside the gene matches: 4. The CDR3 is made up of 13 amino acids. Germline CDR1 reads ENHRY; CDR2 reads SYGVKD. DNA for the CDR3: TGTGCCATCACCCCGGGACAGGGCAATGAGCAGTTCTTC. The encoded protein is CAITPGQGNEQFF.

There are many counts of this clonotype. The rearrangement links TRBV25-1 to TRBJ1-4; D may be TRBD1 (5 bases). The CDR3 loop spans 15 amino acids. Germline CDR1 MGHDK, CDR2 SYGVNS. V lost 3 bases and J 8 bases, leaving 16 bases between the germline ends. As DNA, the CDR3 is TGTGCCAGCAGTGATACCGGGGGTTTCGGCGAAAAACTGTTTTTT. Its protein product is CASSDTGGFGEKLFF.

Many counts were recorded for this clonotype. DNA for the CDR3: TGTGCCAGCAGCCCTTGGGGTCGATCAGATACGCAGTATTTT. Translated: CASSPWGRSDTQYF. The chain recombines TRBV14 with TRBJ2-3; no clear D. The CDR3 runs 14 residues. Trimming left V 4 bases short and J 4 bases short, with 12 bases between. Germline lookup yields CDR1 SGHDN and CDR2 FVKESK.

This clonotype was detected ten times or more. The V call is TRBV5-1, the J call TRBJ2-1; TRBD1 matches at 8 bases. From germline, CDR1 is SGHRS and CDR2 YFSETQ. Trimming cost V 0 bases and J 5 bases; bases outside gene matches: 1. The CDR3 is 14 amino acids. The CDR3, as DNA: TGCGCCAGCAGCTTGGGGACAGGGAACAATGAGCAGTTCTTC. Translation gives CASSLGTGNNEQFF.

This clonotype was seen a few times. V usage is TRBV19 and J usage is TRBJ1-1; possible D gene TRBD1, 5 bases. CDR1 and CDR2 from the germline V gene are LNHDA and SQIVND (reference sequence). Trimming stripped 3 bases from V and 7 bases from J, with 6 bases between. The CDR3 loop spans 11 amino acids. CDR3 protein: CASSMGDEAFF. In DNA form, the CDR3 reads TGTGCCAGTAGTATGGGGGATGAAGCTTTCTTT.

The genes are TRBV6-5 and TRBJ1-4; D gene uncertain. This CDR3 has 14 amino acids. V shed 6 bases and J shed 6 bases, with 14 bases lying between them. Germline V CDR1 and CDR2: MNHEY, SVGAGI. The CDR3 spells CASRGFGTDEKLFF. Here the CDR3 DNA reads TGTGCCAGCAGAGGTTTTGGAACGGATGAAAAACTGTTTTTT.

This clonotype was recorded a few times. The chain carries TRBV15 and TRBJ1-2; 9 bases are shared with TRBD1. Trimming removed 0 bases from V and 7 bases from J; junction bases left unmatched: 0. CDR1 is LNHNV and CDR2 is YYDKDF in the germline V gene (reference sequence). The CDR3 runs to 13 residues. The CDR3 region is CATSREDRGGYTF. The CDR3 coding sequence is TGTGCCACCAGCAGAGAGGACAGGGGTGGCTACACCTTC.

This clonotype was recorded many times. The chain is built from TRBV7-2 and TRBJ1-3, with D unresolved. The CDR3 sequence is 13 residues long. Germline lookup yields CDR1 SGHTA and CDR2 FQGNSA. The V gene lost 1 base and the J gene lost 7 bases, with 8 bases spanning the gap. CDR3 nucleotides: TGTGCCAGCAGCTTAGGTTTAGACAACACCATATATTTT. Protein: CASSLGLDNTIYF.

As concerns this clonotype: A much larger clone differs from this one at a single base, so this may be a read error. The CDR3 end shows no conserved phenylalanine or tryptophan, and so a read error is likely. J is TRBJ2-7 and V is TRBV7-6; TRBD1 agrees at 9 bases. The germline V gene has CDR1 SGHVS and CDR2 FNYEAQ. With V trimmed by 1 base and J by 7 bases, 5 bases remained unmatched. The CDR3 has 14 residues. The CDR3 spells CASSLEQGAGEQYL. In DNA form, the CDR3 reads TGTGCCAGCAGCTTAGAACAGGGGGCAGGGGAGCAGTACCTC.

The table lists this clonotype with many counts. CDR3 bases: TGTGCCAGCAGTGAGCTAGCGGACACAGATACGCAGTATTTT. It translates to CASSELADTDTQYF. This rearrangement joins TRBV6-4 to TRBJ2-3; TRBD2 aligns across 7 bases. The trim removed 3 bases at V and 2 bases at J, leaving 2 bases unmatched. CDR3 length: 14 residues. Germline V gene sequence: CDR1 MRHNA, CDR2 SNTAGT.

This clonotype has a count of ten or more. The chain carries TRBV7-2 and TRBJ2-3; D may be TRBD2 (5 bases). Trimming pared 2 bases from V and 2 bases from J, leaving 17 bases between. This CDR3 comprises 17 residues. Germline-derived CDR1 and CDR2 are SGHTA and FQGNSA. The CDR3 bases are TGTGCCAGCAGCTTATTAGGCGGGCCCAAACTCACAGATACGCAGTATTTT. Translation: CASSLLGGPKLTDTQYF.

This clonotype was seen repeatedly, ten times or more. This rearrangement joins TRBV24-1 to TRBJ1-2; a possible D gene is TRBD1 (5 bases). There are 16 residues in the CDR3. The germline V gene has CDR1 KGHDR and CDR2 SFDVKD. Trimming cost V 3 bases and J 4 bases, with 17 bases left between them. CDR3 sequence reads: CATSDPISDSRYGYTF. In nucleotides, the CDR3 is TGTGCCACCAGTGATCCAATCTCTGACAGCCGCTATGGCTACACCTTC.

This clonotype was found many times. V gene TRBV3-1 combines with J gene TRBJ1-1; possible D gene TRBD1, 6 bases. V was shortened by 3 bases and J by 3 bases, with 17 bases between the two germline ends. CDR3 length: 16 residues. Germline loops: CDR1 LGHDT, CDR2 YNNKEL (reference sequence). The CDR3 loop is CASSQESRGIDTEAFF. The CDR3 DNA reads TGTGCCAGCAGCCAGGAAAGCAGGGGAATTGACACTGAAGCTTTCTTT. The variable domain in full, with the rest retrieved from reference TRBV3-1 and TRBJ1-1, is DTAVSQTPKYLVTQMGNDKSIKCEQNLGHDTMYWYKQDSKKFLKIMFSYNNKELIINETVPNRFSPKSPDKAHLNLHINSLELGDSAVYFCASSQESRGIDTEAFFGQGTRLTVV.

The table lists this clonotype with many counts. Relative to the germline gene, one junction end is altered; a read error may explain this. The chain combines TRBV20-1 with TRBJ1-2; TRBD1 agrees at 8 bases. Looked up from germline, CDR1 is DFQATT and CDR2 is SNEGSKA (reference sequence). The CDR3 is 13 residues long. The CDR3 DNA sequence: TGCAGTGCTCGAGACAGGGGAGGAGATGGCTACACCTTC. Translated: CSARDRGGDGYTF.

The chain links TRBV5-1 to TRBJ1-1; D is unresolved. V shed 0 bases and J shed 3 bases, with 9 bases lying between them. In germline, CDR1 is SGHRS, CDR2 YFSETQ. The CDR3 is 14 residues long. Written as DNA, the CDR3 is TGCGCCAGCAGCTTGGCGATGGGCTACACTGAAGCTTTCTTT. Its translation: CASSLAMGYTEAFF. Combining the CDR3 with reference TRBV5-1 and TRBJ1-1 gives the whole variable domain KAGVTQTPRYLIKTRGQQVTLSCSPISGHRSVSWYQQTPGQGLQFLFEYFSETQRNKGNFPGRFSGRQFSNSRSEMNVSTLELGDSALYLCASSLAMGYTEAFFGQGTRLTVV.

This clonotype has just a few counts. The chain combines TRBV29-1 with TRBJ2-1; perhaps D is TRBD1 or TRBD2 (7 bases each). V lost 6 bases and J 6 bases, leaving 24 bases between the germline ends. The germline V gene has CDR1 SQVTM and CDR2 ANQGSEA. This CDR3 is 16 amino acids long. CDR3 DNA: TGCAGCGTGCCTCTCCAGGGGGGGGGCGTTCTCAATGAGCAGTTCTTC. It is translated as CSVPLQGGGVLNEQFF.

This clonotype was detected only a few times. This chain uses TRBV3-1 with TRBJ1-2, with TRBD1 identical over 10 bases. This CDR3 is 20 amino acids long. The germline V gene has CDR1 LGHDT and CDR2 YNNKEL (reference sequence). Trimming took 2 bases from V and 2 from J; bases not matched to a gene: 17. The CDR3 protein is CASSQLRLRDRGHQNYGYTF. The CDR3 bases are TGTGCCAGCAGCCAACTACGGCTCCGGGACAGGGGCCACCAGAACTATGGCTACACCTTC.

This clonotype was observed many times. In DNA form, the CDR3 reads TGCAGCGTTGAAGGTTCCGCGGGGGCCACCTACAATGAGCAGTTCTTC. It encodes CSVEGSAGATYNEQFF. This chain joins TRBV29-1 and TRBJ2-1; tentatively, D is TRBD2 (7 bases). With 1 base removed from V and 2 bases from J, the gap between germline ends came to 15 bases. The V gene's germline CDR1 is SQVTM and CDR2 ANQGSEA. The CDR3 runs 16 residues.

Here the CDR3 DNA reads TGTGCCAGCAGTTCCGACATAGACTATGGCTACACCTTC. Its protein is CASSSDIDYGYTF. The rearrangement joins TRBV27 to TRBJ1-2; D not resolved. Germline lookup yields CDR1 MNHEY and CDR2 SMNVEV (reference sequence). The length of the CDR3 is 13 residues. The V and J ends lost 4 bases and 3 bases respectively, with 9 bases between them.

In its sample, this clonotype was seen many times. This rearrangement joins TRBV10-3 to TRBJ1-2; no clear D. Between the trimmed V and J ends, which lost 4 bases and 7 bases, there was a span of 16 bases. The CDR3 extends over 14 amino acids. From germline, CDR1 is ENHRY and CDR2 SYGVKD. CDR3 sequence (DNA): TGTGCCATCAGTGTCTCTGATCGGTCCGGTGGCTACACCTTC. It specifies CAISVSDRSGGYTF.

This clonotype appeared a few times. The chain is built from TRBV13 and TRBJ2-7, with 8 bases fitting TRBD1. The germline V gene has CDR1 PRHDT and CDR2 FYEKMQ (reference sequence). V dropped 4 bases and J dropped 6; count of bases not matched to a gene: 2. The CDR3 runs to 12 residues. CDR3 sequence reads: CASSSGQGEQYF. The CDR3 DNA reads as TGTGCCAGCAGCTCCGGACAGGGCGAGCAGTACTTC.

This clonotype turned up a few times. CDR3: CASNPSVNTEAFF. DNA of the CDR3: TGTGCCAGCAACCCATCCGTGAACACTGAAGCTTTCTTT. V gene TRBV6-1 combines with J gene TRBJ1-1; no clear D. Germline V lookup: CDR1 MNHNS, CDR2 SASEGT. V was cut by 7 bases and J by 0 bases, with 9 bases left in between. There are 13 residues in the CDR3.

The chain joins TRBV5-4 to TRBJ1-5, with 7 bases identical to TRBD1. CDR1 and CDR2 from the germline V gene are SGHNT and YYREEE (reference sequence). After removal of 2 bases from V and 2 bases from J, the junction contained 19 bases not matched to a gene. The CDR3 is made up of 20 amino acids. The CDR3 spells CASSFPSGTELFSCNQPQHF. As DNA, the CDR3 is TGTGCCAGCAGCTTCCCCTCCGGGACAGAGCTCTTCTCCTGCAATCAGCCCCAGCATTTT. Together with reference TRBV5-4 and TRBJ1-5, the CDR3 gives the full variable domain: ETGVTQSPTHLIKTRGQQVTLRCSSQSGHNTVSWYQQALGQGPQFIFQYYREEENGRGNFPPRFSGLQFPNYSSELNVNALELDDSALYLCASSFPSGTELFSCNQPQHFGDGTRLSIL.